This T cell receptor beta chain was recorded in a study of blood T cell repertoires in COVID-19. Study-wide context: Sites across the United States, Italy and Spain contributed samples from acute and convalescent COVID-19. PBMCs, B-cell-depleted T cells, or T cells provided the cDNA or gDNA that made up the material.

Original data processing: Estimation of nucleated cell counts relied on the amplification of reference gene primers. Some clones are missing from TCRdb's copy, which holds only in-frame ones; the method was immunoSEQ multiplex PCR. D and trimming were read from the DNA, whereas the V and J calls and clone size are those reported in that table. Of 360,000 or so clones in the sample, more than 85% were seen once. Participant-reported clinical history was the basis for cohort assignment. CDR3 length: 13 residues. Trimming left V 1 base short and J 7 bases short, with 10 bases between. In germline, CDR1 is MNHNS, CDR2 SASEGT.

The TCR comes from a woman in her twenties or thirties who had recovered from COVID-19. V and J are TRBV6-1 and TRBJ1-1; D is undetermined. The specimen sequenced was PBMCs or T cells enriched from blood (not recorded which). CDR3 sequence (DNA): TGTGCCAGCAGTGAAGGGCCACGAAGTGAAGCTTTCTTT. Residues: CASSEGPRSEAFF.